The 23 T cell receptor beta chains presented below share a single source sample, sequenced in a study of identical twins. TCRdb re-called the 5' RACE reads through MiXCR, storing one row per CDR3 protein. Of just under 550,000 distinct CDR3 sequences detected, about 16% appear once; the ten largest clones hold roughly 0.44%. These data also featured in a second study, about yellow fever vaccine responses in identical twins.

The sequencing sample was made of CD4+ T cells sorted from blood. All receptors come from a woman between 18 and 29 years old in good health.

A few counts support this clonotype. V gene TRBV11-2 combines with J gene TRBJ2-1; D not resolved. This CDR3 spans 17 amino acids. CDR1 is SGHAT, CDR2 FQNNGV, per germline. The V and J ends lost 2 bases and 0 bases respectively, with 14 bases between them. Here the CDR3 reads CASSLPLGASSYNEQFF. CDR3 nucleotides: TGTGCCAGCAGCTTACCGTTGGGCGCGAGCTCCTACAATGAGCAGTTCTTC.

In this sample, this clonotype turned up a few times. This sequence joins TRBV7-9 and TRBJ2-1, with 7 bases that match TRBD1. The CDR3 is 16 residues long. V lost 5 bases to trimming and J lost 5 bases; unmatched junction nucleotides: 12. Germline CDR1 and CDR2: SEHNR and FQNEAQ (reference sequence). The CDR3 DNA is TGTGCCAGCAGCGAATCCCCGGGACAGCCAAACAATGAGCAGTTCTTC. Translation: CASSESPGQPNNEQFF.

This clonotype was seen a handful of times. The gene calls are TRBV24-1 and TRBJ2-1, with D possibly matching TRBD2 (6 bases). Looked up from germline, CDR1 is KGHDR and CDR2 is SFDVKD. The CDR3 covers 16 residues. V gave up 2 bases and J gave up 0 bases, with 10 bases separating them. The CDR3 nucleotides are TGTGCCACCAGTGATTGGGGGGTTAGCTCCTACAATGAGCAGTTCTTC. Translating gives CATSDWGVSSYNEQFF.

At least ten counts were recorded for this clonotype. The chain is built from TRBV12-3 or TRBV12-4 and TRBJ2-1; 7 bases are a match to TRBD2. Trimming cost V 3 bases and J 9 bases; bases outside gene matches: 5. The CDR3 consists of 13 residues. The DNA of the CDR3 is TGTGCCAGCAGTTTGGCGACTAGCCCTGAGCAGTTCTTC. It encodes CASSLATSPEQFF.

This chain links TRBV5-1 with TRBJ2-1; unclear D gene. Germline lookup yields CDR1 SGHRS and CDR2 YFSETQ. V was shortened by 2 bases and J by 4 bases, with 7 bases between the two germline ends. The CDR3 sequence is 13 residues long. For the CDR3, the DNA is TGCGCCAGCAGCTTCACACGGTACAATGAGCAGTTCTTC. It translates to CASSFTRYNEQFF.

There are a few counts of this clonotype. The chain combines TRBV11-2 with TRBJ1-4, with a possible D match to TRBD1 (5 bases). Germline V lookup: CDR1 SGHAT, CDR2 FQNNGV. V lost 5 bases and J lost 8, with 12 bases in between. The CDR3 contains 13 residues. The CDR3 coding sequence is TGTGCCAGCAGCCCCCCGCCAGGGGAAAAACTGTTTTTT. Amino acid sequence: CASSPPPGEKLFF.

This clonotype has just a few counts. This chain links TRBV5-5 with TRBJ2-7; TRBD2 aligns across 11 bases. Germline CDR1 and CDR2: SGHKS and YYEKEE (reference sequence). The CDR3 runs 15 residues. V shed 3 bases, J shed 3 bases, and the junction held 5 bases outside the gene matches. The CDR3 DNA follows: TGTGCCAGCAGCTATTGGCTAGCGGGAGGCTACGAGCAGTACTTC. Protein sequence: CASSYWLAGGYEQYF.

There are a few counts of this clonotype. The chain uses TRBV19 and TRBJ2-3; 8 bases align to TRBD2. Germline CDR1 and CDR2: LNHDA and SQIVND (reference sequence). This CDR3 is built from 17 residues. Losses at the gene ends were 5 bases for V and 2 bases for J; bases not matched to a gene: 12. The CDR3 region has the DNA TGTGCCAGTAGTTTCCACCCTACTAGCGGCGCCACAGATACGCAGTATTTT. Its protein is CASSFHPTSGATDTQYF.

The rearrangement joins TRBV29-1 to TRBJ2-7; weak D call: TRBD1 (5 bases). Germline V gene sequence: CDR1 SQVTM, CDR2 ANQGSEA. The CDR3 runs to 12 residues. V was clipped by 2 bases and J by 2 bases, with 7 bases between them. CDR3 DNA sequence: TGCAGCGTTGAATTGGACACCTACGAGCAGTACTTC. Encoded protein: CSVELDTYEQYF.

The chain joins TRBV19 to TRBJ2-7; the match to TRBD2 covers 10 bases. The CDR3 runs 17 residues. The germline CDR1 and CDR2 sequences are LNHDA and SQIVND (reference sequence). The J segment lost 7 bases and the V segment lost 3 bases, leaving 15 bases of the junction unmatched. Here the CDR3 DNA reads TGTGCCAGTAGTATCTCCTCCAGCAGCGGGAGGGCGCGGGAGCAGTACTTC. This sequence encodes CASSISSSSGRAREQYF.

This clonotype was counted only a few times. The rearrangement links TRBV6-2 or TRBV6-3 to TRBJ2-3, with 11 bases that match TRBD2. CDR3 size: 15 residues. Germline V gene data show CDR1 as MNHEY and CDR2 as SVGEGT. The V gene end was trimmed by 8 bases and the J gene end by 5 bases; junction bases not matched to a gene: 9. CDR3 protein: CASCRLAGTRDTQYF. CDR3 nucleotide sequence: TGTGCCAGCTGTCGACTAGCGGGGACGAGAGATACGCAGTATTTT.

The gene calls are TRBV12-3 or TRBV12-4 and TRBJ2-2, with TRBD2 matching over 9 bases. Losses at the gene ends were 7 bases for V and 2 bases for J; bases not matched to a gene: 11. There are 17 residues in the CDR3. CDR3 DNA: TGTGCCAGCACCCCCGGGACTAGCCGAATCAACACCGGGGAGCTGTTTTTT. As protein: CASTPGTSRINTGELFF.

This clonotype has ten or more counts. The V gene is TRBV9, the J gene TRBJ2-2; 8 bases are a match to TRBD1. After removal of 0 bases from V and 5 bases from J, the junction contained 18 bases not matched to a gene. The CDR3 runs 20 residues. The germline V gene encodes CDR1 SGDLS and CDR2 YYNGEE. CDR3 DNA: TGTGCCAGCAGCGTAGTTCAGGGGGCCTTCGTTGGGATAAAGACCGGGGAGCTGTTTTTT. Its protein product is CASSVVQGAFVGIKTGELFF.

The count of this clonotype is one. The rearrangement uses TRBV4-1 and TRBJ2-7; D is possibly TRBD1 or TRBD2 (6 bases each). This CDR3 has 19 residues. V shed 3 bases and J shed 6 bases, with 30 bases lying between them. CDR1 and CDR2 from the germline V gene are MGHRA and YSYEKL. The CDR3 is CASSQPILGGTLSLGEQYF. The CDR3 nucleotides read TGCGCCAGCAGCCAGCCTATTCTCGGGGGCACGCTCTCCCTCGGCGAGCAGTACTTC.

The CDR3, as DNA: TGTGCCACCAGAGGGGTGGCGGAGCAGTATTTT. This gives the protein CATRGVAEQYF. The rearrangement joins TRBV11-2 to TRBJ2-3; perhaps D is TRBD1 or TRBD2 (5 bases each). Germline V gene sequence: CDR1 SGHAT, CDR2 FQNNGV. This CDR3 spans 11 amino acids. V lost 10 bases, J lost 11 bases, and 16 bases lay in between.

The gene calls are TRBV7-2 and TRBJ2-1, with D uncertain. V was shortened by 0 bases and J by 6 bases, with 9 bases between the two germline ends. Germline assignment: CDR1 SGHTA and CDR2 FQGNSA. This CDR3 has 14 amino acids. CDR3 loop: CASSLARDGNEQFF. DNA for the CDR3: TGTGCCAGCAGCTTAGCGCGAGACGGCAATGAGCAGTTCTTC.

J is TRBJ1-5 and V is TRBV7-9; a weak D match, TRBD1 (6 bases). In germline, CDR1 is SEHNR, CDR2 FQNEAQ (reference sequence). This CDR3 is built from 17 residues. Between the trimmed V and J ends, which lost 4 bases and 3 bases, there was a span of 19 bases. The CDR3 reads CASSSVYRDDFNQPQHF. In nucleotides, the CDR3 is TGTGCCAGCAGCTCAGTATACAGGGATGATTTCAATCAGCCCCAGCATTTT.

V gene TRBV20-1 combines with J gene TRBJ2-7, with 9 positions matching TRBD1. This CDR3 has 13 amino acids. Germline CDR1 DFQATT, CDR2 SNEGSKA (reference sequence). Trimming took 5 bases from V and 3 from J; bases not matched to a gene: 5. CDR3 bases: TGCAGTGCTCGTACGGACAGGGGCTACGAGCAGTACTTC. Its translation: CSARTDRGYEQYF.

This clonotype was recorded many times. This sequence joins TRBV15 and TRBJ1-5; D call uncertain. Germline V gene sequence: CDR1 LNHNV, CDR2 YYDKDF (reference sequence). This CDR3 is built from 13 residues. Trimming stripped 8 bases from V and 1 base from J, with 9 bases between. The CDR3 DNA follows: TGTGCCACCTCACGACAAAGCAATCAGCCCCAGCATTTT. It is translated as CATSRQSNQPQHF.

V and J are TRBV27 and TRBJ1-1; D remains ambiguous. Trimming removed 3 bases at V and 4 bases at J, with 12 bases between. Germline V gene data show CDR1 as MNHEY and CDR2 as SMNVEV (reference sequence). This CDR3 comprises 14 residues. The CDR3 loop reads CASSFAGAVTEAFF. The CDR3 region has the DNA TGTGCCAGCAGTTTCGCCGGAGCGGTCACTGAAGCTTTCTTT.

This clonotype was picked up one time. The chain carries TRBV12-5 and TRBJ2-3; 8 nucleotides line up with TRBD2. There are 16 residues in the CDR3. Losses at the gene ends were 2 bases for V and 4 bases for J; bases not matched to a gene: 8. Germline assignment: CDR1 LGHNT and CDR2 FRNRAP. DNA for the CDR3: TGTGCTAGTGGTTTGTTTCCGGGAGGGCCCCCAGATACGCAGTATTTT. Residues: CASGLFPGGPPDTQYF.

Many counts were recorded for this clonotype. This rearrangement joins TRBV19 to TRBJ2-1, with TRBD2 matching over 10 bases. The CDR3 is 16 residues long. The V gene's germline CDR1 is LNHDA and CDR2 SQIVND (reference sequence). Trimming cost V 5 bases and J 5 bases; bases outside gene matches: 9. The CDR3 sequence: CASSLNSGGYNNEQFF. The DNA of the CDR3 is TGTGCCAGTAGTTTAAATAGCGGGGGGTACAACAATGAGCAGTTCTTC.

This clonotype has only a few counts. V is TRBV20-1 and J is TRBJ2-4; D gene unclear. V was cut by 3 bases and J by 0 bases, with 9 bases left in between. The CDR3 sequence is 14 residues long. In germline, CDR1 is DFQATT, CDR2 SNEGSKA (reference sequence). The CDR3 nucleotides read TGCAGTGCTAGGCGGCAGATAGCCAAAAACATTCAGTACTTC. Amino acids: CSARRQIAKNIQYF.